The entry below gives a single TCR beta chain sequence along with its context. These data belong to a study of blood T cell repertoires in COVID-19. CDR1 and CDR2 (germline): SNHLY, FYNNEI. The CDR3 is made up of 14 amino acids. J gave up 8 bases and V 7 bases, and 8 bases lay outside the gene matches. Clinical histories supplied by participants themselves formed the basis of cohort assignment. The method was immunoSEQ multiplex PCR; TCRdb's version includes in-frame clones alone and lacks a portion of them. The sample carries around 250,000 clones, around 87% recorded once. The TCR comes from a woman between 50 and 59 years old who had recovered from COVID-19. The specimen was PBMCs or T cells enriched from blood (not recorded which). The chain recombines TRBV2 with TRBJ1-4; 9 bases agree with TRBD1. CDR3 residues: CASTREGQGEKLFF. For the CDR3, the DNA is TGTGCCAGCACCCGCGAGGGACAGGGCGAAAAACTGTTTTTT.